The next 25 T cell receptor beta chains were all read from a single sample in a study of blood T cells in healthy people across ages. The second PCR ran about 6 to 12 cycles with a sample-barcoded 5' primer and J-beta primers. MiXCR was run by TCRdb on the 5' RACE reads, yielding one entry per CDR3 protein. Of 1.2 million to 1.5 million distinct CDR3 sequences in the sample, roughly 45% were seen once. Sample: blood. These receptors were collected from a woman in her late teens or twenties in good health.

This clonotype was counted a few times. This chain joins TRBV3-1 and TRBJ2-7, with TRBD2 matching over 10 bases. Germline lookup yields CDR1 LGHDT and CDR2 YNNKEL (reference sequence). There are 16 residues in the CDR3. The J segment lost 4 bases and the V segment lost 0 bases, leaving 6 bases of the junction unmatched. The CDR3 DNA is TGTGCCAGCAGCCAAGAACGTAGGACTAGCGGATACGAGCAGTACTTC. Residues: CASSQERRTSGYEQYF.

This clonotype came up a few times. This chain connects TRBV20-1 to TRBJ2-5; D is ambiguous. V was pared by 6 bases and J by 4 bases, with 15 bases between. The CDR3 totals 13 residues. Germline V gene sequence: CDR1 DFQATT, CDR2 SNEGSKA (reference sequence). The CDR3 nucleotides are TGCAGTGCCTCGGGTGGGTGGGTAGAGACCCAGTACTTC. This gives the protein CSASGGWVETQYF.

This clonotype was counted only a few times. The chain has TRBV5-1 and TRBJ2-1; D gene uncertain. V dropped 4 bases and J dropped 5 bases, with 10 bases sitting between them. This CDR3 comprises 13 residues. CDR1 is SGHRS and CDR2 is YFSETQ in the germline V gene. This CDR3 is CASSQRPDNEQFF. CDR3 nucleotide sequence: TGCGCCAGCAGCCAGAGGCCGGACAATGAGCAGTTCTTC.

The chain has TRBV3-1 and TRBJ2-1; TRBD2 matches 8 bases. CDR3 size: 15 residues. Germline loops: CDR1 LGHDT, CDR2 YNNKEL (reference sequence). Trimming took 4 bases from V and 8 from J; bases not matched to a gene: 10. The CDR3 region is CASSPGAGGAYEQFF. CDR3 DNA: TGTGCCAGCAGCCCGGGGGCCGGGGGGGCCTATGAGCAGTTCTTC.

The genes are TRBV7-9 and TRBJ1-6, with no clear D. CDR1 and CDR2 (germline): SEHNR, FQNEAQ (reference sequence). CDR3 length equals 13 residues. V lost 0 bases and J lost 15, with 12 bases in between. CDR3 residues: CASSLALHGFLHF. The CDR3 DNA reads as TGTGCCAGCAGCTTAGCCCTCCATGGGTTCCTCCACTTT.

The table lists this clonotype with a few counts. The chain recombines TRBV10-3 with TRBJ2-5, with 14 positions matching TRBD2. The germline gives CDR1 ENHRY, CDR2 SYGVKD. The ends lost 4 bases at V and 3 bases at J; junction bases unmatched: 4. The CDR3 runs to 16 residues. The CDR3 spells CAISAPGLAGEETQYF. The DNA of the CDR3 is TGTGCCATCAGTGCCCCGGGACTAGCGGGGGAAGAGACCCAGTACTTC.

V gene TRBV20-1 combines with J gene TRBJ2-7; D gene uncertain. This CDR3 is 14 amino acids long. V was cut by 2 bases and J by 7 bases, with 18 bases left in between. Germline V lookup: CDR1 DFQATT, CDR2 SNEGSKA (reference sequence). The chain's CDR3 is CSARFRNENNEQYF. CDR3 nucleotide sequence: TGCAGTGCTAGATTTCGCAACGAGAACAATGAGCAGTACTTC.

Only a few counts were recorded for this clonotype. The chain has TRBV12-3 or TRBV12-4 and TRBJ1-2; 8 nucleotides agree with TRBD1. The CDR3 covers 17 residues. V shed 8 bases and J 4 bases; nucleotides not matched to a gene: 18. Written as DNA, the CDR3 is TGTGCCAGCCACGGCCGGACAGGGTTGATAGGGGTCTATGGCTACACCTTC. Amino acids: CASHGRTGLIGVYGYTF.

The J gene is TRBJ2-3, the V gene TRBV4-1; 7 bases line up with TRBD2. The CDR3 contains 17 residues. Germline V CDR1 and CDR2: MGHRA, YSYEKL. V shed 2 bases and J 4 bases; nucleotides not matched to a gene: 12. The CDR3 DNA sequence: TGCGCCAGCAGCCAATTCTCTAGGGGCGGGGGTGCAGATACGCAGTATTTT. Encoded protein: CASSQFSRGGGADTQYF.

The rearrangement uses TRBV10-3 and TRBJ2-3; 8 nucleotides align to TRBD2. The J segment lost 0 bases and the V segment lost 9 bases, leaving 8 bases of the junction unmatched. Per the germline V gene, CDR1 is ENHRY and CDR2 is SYGVKD. This CDR3 contains 15 residues. The CDR3, as DNA: TGTGCCATGAGTACGGGAGGGCCAAGCACAGATACGCAGTATTTT. This codes for CAMSTGGPSTDTQYF.

The rearrangement uses TRBV20-1 and TRBJ2-1, with D possibly TRBD1 on 6 matching bases. The DNA matches TRBJ2-7 better at its end, which makes the J call doubtful. Germline CDR1 and CDR2: DFQATT and SNEGSKA (reference sequence). CDR3 length: 14 amino acids. The CDR3 spells CSAPRPGAYNEQYF. The CDR3 DNA reads as TGCAGTGCTCCAAGACCAGGGGCCTACAATGAGCAGTACTTC.

This clonotype has a handful of counts. This sequence joins TRBV6-6 and TRBJ1-2; D is unclear. The V end was cut by 3 bases, the J end by 5 bases, with 4 bases between. CDR1 MNHNY and CDR2 SVGAGI come from the germline V gene (reference sequence). The CDR3 runs 11 residues. This CDR3 is CASSYTYGYTF. The CDR3 bases are TGTGCCAGCAGTTATACGTATGGCTACACCTTC.

This sequence joins TRBV7-2 and TRBJ2-7; 8 bases agree with TRBD2. The CDR3 loop spans 17 amino acids. The germline V gene has CDR1 SGHTA and CDR2 FQGNSA. V dropped 2 bases and J dropped 2; count of bases not matched to a gene: 11. The CDR3 loop is CASSLNAGGGNTYEQYF. The CDR3 DNA is TGTGCCAGCAGCTTAAACGCGGGGGGCGGTAACACCTACGAGCAGTACTTC.

This chain links TRBV11-2 with TRBJ1-1; TRBD1 matches 9 bases. The CDR3 totals 15 residues. The germline V gene encodes CDR1 SGHAT and CDR2 FQNNGV. V shed 2 bases, J shed 5 bases, and the junction held 6 bases outside the gene matches. The CDR3 reads CASSLLAQGATEAFF. The CDR3 nucleotides are TGTGCCAGCAGCTTACTTGCACAGGGGGCGACTGAAGCTTTCTTT.

The chain joins TRBV27 to TRBJ1-6, with 8 bases matching TRBD1. Germline V gives CDR1 MNHEY, CDR2 SMNVEV (reference sequence). This CDR3 spans 13 amino acids. The J segment lost 10 bases and the V segment lost 7 bases, leaving 6 bases of the junction unmatched. The CDR3 sequence is CASTQQGGSPLHF. The CDR3 region has the DNA TGTGCCAGCACACAACAGGGGGGGTCACCCCTCCACTTT.

The chain uses TRBV7-2 and TRBJ2-5; 14 nucleotides line up with TRBD2. From germline, CDR1 is SGHTA and CDR2 FQGNSA. J lost 11 bases, V lost 5 bases, and 10 bases had no gene match. The length of the CDR3 is 15 residues. CDR3 nucleotide sequence: TGTGCCAGCAGCCGAGGGACTAGCGGGGGCAATGAGCAGTACTTC. It is translated as CASSRGTSGGNEQYF.

The chain joins TRBV12-3 or TRBV12-4 to TRBJ2-2; TRBD2 aligns across 7 bases. This CDR3 region has 15 residues. Trimming removed 5 bases from V and 0 bases from J; junction bases left unmatched: 3. This CDR3 is CASSQRESNTGELFF. CDR3 sequence (DNA): TGTGCCAGCAGTCAGCGGGAATCGAACACCGGGGAGCTGTTTTTT.

This clonotype came up a few times. The chain joins TRBV7-2 to TRBJ2-1; D ambiguous. V shed 1 base and J shed 6 bases, with 10 bases lying between them. Germline-derived CDR1 and CDR2 are SGHTA and FQGNSA. The CDR3 loop spans 14 amino acids. The CDR3 loop is CASSLVWAPNEQFF. In nucleotides, the CDR3 is TGTGCCAGCAGCTTAGTTTGGGCCCCCAATGAGCAGTTCTTC.

This clonotype showed up many times. The chain joins TRBV9 to TRBJ2-3; possibly TRBD2 for D (5 bases). With 4 bases removed from V and 4 bases from J, the gap between germline ends came to 10 bases. Germline lookup yields CDR1 SGDLS and CDR2 YYNGEE. The length of the CDR3 is 13 residues. CDR3 protein: CASSPVGADTQYF. The CDR3 coding sequence is TGTGCCAGCAGCCCCGTGGGAGCAGATACGCAGTATTTT.

J is TRBJ2-5 and V is TRBV20-1, with D possibly matching TRBD2 (5 bases). Germline CDR1 is DFQATT and CDR2 is SNEGSKA (reference sequence). This CDR3 contains 14 residues. Trimming removed 2 bases from V and 5 bases from J, with 15 bases in between. The CDR3 nucleotides read TGCAGTGCTAGAATCCCGGGAAGTATGGAGACCCAGTACTTC. This encodes CSARIPGSMETQYF.

J is TRBJ2-7 and V is TRBV6-1; D remains ambiguous. TRBJ2-5 matches the DNA end more closely, so the J call is doubtful. The CDR3 covers 15 residues. Per germline, CDR1 MNHNS and CDR2 SASEGT. CDR3 sequence: CASSQTWLAKETQYF. CDR3 DNA: TGTGCCAGCAGCCAAACATGGCTGGCAAAGGAGACCCAGTACTTC.

The CDR3 sequence is CATGDRTNYGYTF. CDR3 in DNA: TGTGCCACCGGGGACAGAACTAACTATGGCTACACCTTC. The chain has TRBV25-1 and TRBJ1-2; 7 bases fit TRBD1. The ends lost 10 bases at V and 0 bases at J; junction bases unmatched: 5. The CDR3 sequence is 13 residues long. Germline V lookup: CDR1 MGHDK, CDR2 SYGVNS.

This clonotype was counted between two and nine times. The rearrangement uses TRBV29-1 and TRBJ1-1; D not resolved. Looked up from germline, CDR1 is SQVTM and CDR2 is ANQGSEA. V lost 4 bases, J lost 4 bases, and 7 bases lay in between. This CDR3 is 11 amino acids long. The CDR3 loop is CSVASGTEAFF. The DNA for the CDR3 is TGCAGCGTTGCCTCGGGCACTGAAGCTTTCTTT.

The rearrangement links TRBV20-1 to TRBJ2-3, with 9 nucleotides matching TRBD1. J gave up 0 bases and V 4 bases, and 8 bases lay outside the gene matches. This CDR3 has 16 amino acids. Germline CDR1 is DFQATT and CDR2 is SNEGSKA (reference sequence). The CDR3 sequence: CSAISTGGLSTDTQYF. In nucleotides, the CDR3 is TGCAGTGCTATATCTACAGGGGGCCTCAGCACAGATACGCAGTATTTT.

The V and J genes are TRBV27 and TRBJ2-1, with 8 bases aligning to TRBD1. The CDR3 is 14 amino acids. V lost 3 bases, J lost 7 bases, and 5 bases stayed unmatched. The germline V gene encodes CDR1 MNHEY and CDR2 SMNVEV (reference sequence). This CDR3 reads CASSLFDRGNEQFF. Written as DNA, the CDR3 is TGTGCCAGCAGTTTGTTCGACAGGGGAAATGAGCAGTTCTTC.